The entry below describes one T cell receptor (beta chain). Its antigen is unidentified. Input for naive CD8 libraries was roughly 19,000 to 1,000,000 sorted cells; the RNA fraction used was 10%, 30% or 50%. The sample comes from a study of molecular identifiers for immune sequencing clone quantification. TCRdb called the PCR reads again in MiXCR, with one record for every CDR3 protein. The table includes more than 550,000 distinct CDR3 sequences, 25% detected once. Findings of the study overall: Underestimated sizes of highly expanded clones could result from identical TCR molecules that share a barcode.

The germline gives CDR1 MNHEY, CDR2 SMNVEV (reference sequence). The CDR3 totals 14 residues. The V end was cut by 2 bases, the J end by 5 bases, with 12 bases between. The source material was naive CD8+ T cells from blood, with Jurkat cell RNA spiked in. Regarding subset: FACS-sorted CD8+CD4-CCR7+CD45RA+ naive T cells. The sequence derives from a human donor in good health. Some libraries in this study had Jurkat cell RNA spiked in. The J gene is TRBJ1-2, the V gene TRBV27; D is ambiguous. The CDR3 nucleotides are TGTGCCAGCAGTTTACTACGGACGGGGTATGGCTACACCTTC. This translates into CASSLLRTGYGYTF.